One and the same sample provided the 5 T cell receptor beta chains below, sequenced in a study of shared clonotypes between healthy human individuals. CD45RO negativity and positive selection for CCR7 defined naive CD8 cells, a population that excluded terminally differentiated effector memory CD45RA+ cells. Here immunoSEQ multiplex PCR was the method, and the copy in TCRdb shows in-frame clones only, minus some. Seen here are some 800,000 clones, 80% to 95% observed once, and the top ten hold 20% to 30%. Sequencing was performed on naive CD8+ T cells sorted from blood. These receptors all come from a young man in good health.

This chain links TRBV27 with TRBJ2-1; 11 bases map to TRBD2. Germline CDR1 reads MNHEY; CDR2 reads SMNVEV (reference sequence). The CDR3 runs to 16 residues. With V trimmed by 4 bases and J by 4 bases, 6 bases remained unmatched. CDR3 sequence: CASSWRTSGSYNEQFF. Here the CDR3 DNA reads TGTGCCAGCAGTTGGAGAACTAGCGGGAGTTACAATGAGCAGTTCTTC.

The chain recombines TRBV5-6 with TRBJ2-5, with 7 bases that match TRBD1. CDR3 length equals 14 residues. The V and J ends lost 4 bases and 2 bases, in that order; junction bases with no gene match: 5. The germline gives CDR1 SGHDT, CDR2 YYEEEE. The CDR3 loop is CASSPGQNQETQYF. The CDR3 DNA is TGTGCCAGCAGCCCGGGACAGAATCAAGAGACCCAGTACTTC.

J is TRBJ1-5 and V is TRBV6-4; 7 bases match TRBD1. V was pared by 2 bases and J by 8 bases, with 3 bases of the junction left unmatched. This CDR3 is 13 amino acids long. Germline V gives CDR1 MRHNA, CDR2 SNTAGT. The CDR3 DNA follows: TGTGCCAGCAGTGACCCAGGGGGTGAGCCCCAGCATTTT. This gives the protein CASSDPGGEPQHF.

The chain carries TRBV2 and TRBJ2-3, with 14 nucleotides matching TRBD2. Trimming cost V 5 bases and J 4 bases; bases outside gene matches: 8. The CDR3 length is 17 residues. Germline assignment: CDR1 SNHLY and CDR2 FYNNEI. The CDR3 sequence is CASSSWTSGRLADTQYF. CDR3 in DNA: TGTGCCAGCAGTTCCTGGACTAGCGGGAGGTTAGCAGATACGCAGTATTTT.

This clone was counted once. The V gene is TRBV7-8, the J gene TRBJ2-7; D is unclear. Trimming shortened V by 1 base and J by 3 bases, and 10 bases separated the two germline ends. Germline V gene data show CDR1 as SGHVS and CDR2 as FQNEAQ. The CDR3 contains 14 residues. CDR3 bases: TGTGCCAGCAGCTTAGGGCAGGATCTCTACGAGCAGTACTTC. Protein product: CASSLGQDLYEQYF.